This T cell receptor (beta chain) came from a study of blood T cells in healthy people across ages. J lost 2 bases, V lost 1 base, and 8 bases had no gene match. Germline V gives CDR1 DFQATT, CDR2 SNEGSKA (reference sequence). The CDR3 is 15 amino acids. A sample-barcoded 5' primer and a J-beta primer mix were used in a second PCR of roughly 7 to 11 cycles. Every sample returned 2.5 million or more CDR3-containing paired-end reads. TCRdb ran MiXCR on the 5' RACE reads and lists one entry per CDR3 protein. The sample has 700,000 or so distinct CDR3 sequences, roughly 43% seen once. The specimen sequenced was blood. The chain uses TRBV20-1 and TRBJ2-7; 7 bases align to TRBD1. The sequence came from a man of 80 years or more in good health. The DNA of the CDR3 is TGCAGTGCTAGAGTTCCCAACAGGGGAACCTACGAGCAGTACTTC. This gives the protein CSARVPNRGTYEQYF.